This T cell receptor beta chain appears in the sequencing data of a study of T cell responses to AZD1222 COVID-19 vaccine. The germline gives CDR1 LGHNA, CDR2 YNFKEQ. This CDR3 region has 15 residues. The V gene lost 4 bases and the J gene lost 0 bases, with 12 bases spanning the gap. Produced via immunoSEQ multiplex PCR; TCRdb's table is partial and in-frame only. Among some 130,000 clones listed, 85% to 95% were seen once. The J gene is TRBJ2-5, the V gene TRBV4-2, with TRBD1 as a possible D gene (6 bases). This material consisted of peripheral blood, taken 28 days after the second AZD1222 dose. The clonotype comes from an adult who received the AZD1222 COVID-19 vaccine. The CDR3 sequence: CASSPSKGDQETQYF. In DNA form, the CDR3 reads TGTGCCAGCAGCCCCTCCAAGGGGGACCAAGAGACCCAGTACTTC.